The present T cell receptor (beta chain) was sequenced within a study of vaccination effects on CD4 cells after COVID-19. Notes on this clone: Antigen unknown.

Trimming shortened V by 5 bases and J by 4 bases, and 11 bases separated the two germline ends. This CDR3 is built from 13 residues. Findings and caveats of the study: Researchers reported few convalescent patients and no early post-infection timepoints in the study. Common cold coronavirus cross-reactivity was shown by only 1 of 255 vaccine-induced clones in healthy vaccinees.

The repertoire was sequenced with immunoSEQ multiplex PCR; TCRdb's copy has only in-frame clones and lacks some. The sample shows 60,000 to 65,000 clones, roughly 75% of them seen only once. Antigen-specific CD4+ T cells were expanded (with viral peptide pools) by the ViraFEST assay ahead of sequencing. CD4+ T cell isolation took place after approximately ten days of culture. None of these healthy vaccinees had been infected with SARS-CoV-2 before vaccination. With approximately 9.2 ug/ml peptides and around 9.9 IU/ml IL-2, fewer than 2.5 million PBMC per well were cultured. The material sequenced was CD4+ T cells from PBMCs cultured with HCoV-OC43 spike peptides, taken before COVID-19 vaccination. Regarding subset: HCoV-OC43 spike overlapping peptide pool stimulation. This sequence was found in a human donor who received a COVID-19 vaccine. The J gene is TRBJ1-1, the V gene TRBV12-3 or TRBV12-4; D not certain. In nucleotides, the CDR3 is TGTGCCAGCAGTCTGGGCCCGGGCACTGAAGCTTTCTTT. It yields the protein CASSLGPGTEAFF.